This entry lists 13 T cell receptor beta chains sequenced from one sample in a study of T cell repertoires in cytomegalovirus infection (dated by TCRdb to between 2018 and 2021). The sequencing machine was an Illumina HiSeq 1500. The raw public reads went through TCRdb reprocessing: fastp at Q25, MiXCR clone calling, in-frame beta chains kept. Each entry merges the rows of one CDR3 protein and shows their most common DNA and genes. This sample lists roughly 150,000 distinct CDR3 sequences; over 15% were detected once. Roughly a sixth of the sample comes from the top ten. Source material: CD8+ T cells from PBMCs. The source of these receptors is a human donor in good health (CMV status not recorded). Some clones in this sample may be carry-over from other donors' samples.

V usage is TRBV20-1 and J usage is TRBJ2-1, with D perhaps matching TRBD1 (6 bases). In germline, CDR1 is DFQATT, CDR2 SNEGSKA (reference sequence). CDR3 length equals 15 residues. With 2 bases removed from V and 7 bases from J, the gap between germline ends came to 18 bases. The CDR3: CSARTQGSHKNEQFF. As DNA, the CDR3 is TGCAGTGCTAGAACACAGGGTAGCCACAAGAATGAGCAGTTCTTC.

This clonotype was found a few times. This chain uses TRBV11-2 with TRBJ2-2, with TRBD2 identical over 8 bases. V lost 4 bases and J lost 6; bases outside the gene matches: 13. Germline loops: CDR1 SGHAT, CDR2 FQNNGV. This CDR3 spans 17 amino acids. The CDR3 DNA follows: TGTGCCAGCAGCTCCCCTTGGAGCGGGAGAGGCGCCGGGGAGCTGTTTTTT. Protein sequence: CASSSPWSGRGAGELFF.

This CDR3 reads CASRSLGAYEQYF. The CDR3 region has the DNA TGTGCCAGCAGGAGTTTGGGGGCCTACGAGCAGTACTTC. The chain carries TRBV27 and TRBJ2-7, with D possibly called TRBD1 or TRBD2 (5 bases each). The CDR3 is made up of 13 amino acids. Trimming shortened V by 6 bases and J by 2 bases, and 11 bases separated the two germline ends. Germline assignment: CDR1 MNHEY and CDR2 SMNVEV (reference sequence).

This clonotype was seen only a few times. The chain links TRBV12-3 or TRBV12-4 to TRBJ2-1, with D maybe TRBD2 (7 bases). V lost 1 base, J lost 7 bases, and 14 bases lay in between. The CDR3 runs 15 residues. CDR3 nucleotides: TGTGCCAGCAGTTTAGAGGCCGGGGGGCGGAATGAGCAGTTCTTC. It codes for CASSLEAGGRNEQFF.

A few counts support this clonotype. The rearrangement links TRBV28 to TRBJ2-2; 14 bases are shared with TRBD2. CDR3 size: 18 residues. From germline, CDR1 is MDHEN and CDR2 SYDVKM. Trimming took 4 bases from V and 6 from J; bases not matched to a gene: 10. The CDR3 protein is CASSSGTSGSSFAGELFF. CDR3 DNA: TGTGCCAGCAGTTCTGGGACTAGCGGGAGTAGCTTCGCCGGGGAGCTGTTTTTT. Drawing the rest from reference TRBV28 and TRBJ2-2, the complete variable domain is DVKVTQSSRYLVKRTGEKVFLECVQDMDHENMFWYRQDPGLGLRLIYFSYDVKMKEKGDIPEGYSVSREKKERFSLILESASTNQTSMYLCASSSGTSGSSFAGELFFGEGSRLTVL.

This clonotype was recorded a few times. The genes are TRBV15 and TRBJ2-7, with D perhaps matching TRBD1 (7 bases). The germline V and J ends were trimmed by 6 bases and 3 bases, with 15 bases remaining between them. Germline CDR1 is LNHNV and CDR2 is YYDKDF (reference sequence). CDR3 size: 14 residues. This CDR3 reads CATSGEAGGYEQYF. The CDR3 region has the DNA TGTGCCACCAGTGGGGAGGCAGGGGGCTACGAGCAGTACTTC. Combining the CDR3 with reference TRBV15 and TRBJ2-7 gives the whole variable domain DAMVIQNPRYQVTQFGKPVTLSCSQTLNHNVMYWYQQKSSQAPKLLFHYYDKDFNNEADTPDNFQSRRPNTSFCFLDIRSPGLGDTAMYLCATSGEAGGYEQYFGPGTRLTVT.

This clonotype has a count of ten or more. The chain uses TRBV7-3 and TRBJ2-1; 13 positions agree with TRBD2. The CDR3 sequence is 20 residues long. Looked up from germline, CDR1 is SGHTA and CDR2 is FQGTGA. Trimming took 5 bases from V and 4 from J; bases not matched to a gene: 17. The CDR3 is CASSRGTSGRGTGPYNEQFF. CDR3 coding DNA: TGTGCCAGCAGCCGCGGCACTAGCGGGAGGGGTACGGGTCCTTACAATGAGCAGTTCTTC.

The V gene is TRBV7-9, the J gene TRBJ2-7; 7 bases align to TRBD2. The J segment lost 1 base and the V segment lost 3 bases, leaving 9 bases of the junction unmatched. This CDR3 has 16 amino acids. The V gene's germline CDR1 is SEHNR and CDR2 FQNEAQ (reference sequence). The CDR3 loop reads CASSFVSGLLSYEQYF. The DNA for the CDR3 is TGTGCCAGCAGCTTTGTTTCGGGACTACTATCCTACGAGCAGTACTTC.

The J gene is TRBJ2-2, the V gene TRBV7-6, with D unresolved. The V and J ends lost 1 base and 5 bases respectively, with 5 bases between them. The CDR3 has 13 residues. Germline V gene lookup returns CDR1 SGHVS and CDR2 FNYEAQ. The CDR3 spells CASSLEGTGELFF. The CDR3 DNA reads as TGTGCCAGCAGCTTAGAGGGAACCGGGGAGCTGTTTTTT.

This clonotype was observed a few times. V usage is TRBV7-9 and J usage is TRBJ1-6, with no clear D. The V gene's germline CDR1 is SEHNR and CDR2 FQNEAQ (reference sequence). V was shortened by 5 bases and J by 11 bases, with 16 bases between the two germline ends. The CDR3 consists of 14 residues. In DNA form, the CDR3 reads TGTGCCAGCAGCCCAACATCGAATCCGCCACCCCTCCACTTT. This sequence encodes CASSPTSNPPPLHF.

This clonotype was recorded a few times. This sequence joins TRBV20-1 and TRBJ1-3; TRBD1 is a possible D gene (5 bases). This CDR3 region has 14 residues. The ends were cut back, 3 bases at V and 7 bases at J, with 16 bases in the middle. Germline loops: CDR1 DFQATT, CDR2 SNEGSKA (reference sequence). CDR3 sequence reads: CSASPGTLGNTIYF. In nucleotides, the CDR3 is TGCAGTGCTAGCCCCGGGACGCTCGGGAACACCATATATTTT.

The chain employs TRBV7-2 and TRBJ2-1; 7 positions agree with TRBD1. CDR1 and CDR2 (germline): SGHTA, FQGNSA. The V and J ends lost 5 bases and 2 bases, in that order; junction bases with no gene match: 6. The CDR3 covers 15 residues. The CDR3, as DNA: TGTGCCAGCAGCCCGGACAGGAGTCCCTACAATGAGCAGTTCTTC. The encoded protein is CASSPDRSPYNEQFF.

In DNA form, the CDR3 reads TGTGCCAGCAGCCCCCGGGTAGGACTAGCGGCTTTTACCTACAATGAGCAGTTCTTC. It codes for CASSPRVGLAAFTYNEQFF. The chain couples TRBV7-2 to TRBJ2-1; 10 bases map to TRBD2. Germline V gene lookup returns CDR1 SGHTA and CDR2 FQGNSA. Germline trimming cut 5 bases from V and 2 bases from J; bases unmatched to any gene: 15. The length of the CDR3 is 19 residues.